The 13 T cell receptor beta chains below come from one sample, sequenced in a study of molecular identifiers for immune sequencing clone quantification. Each CDR3 protein gets one entry after TCRdb re-called the PCR reads with MiXCR. The sample records some 650,000 distinct CDR3 sequences, 15% to 20% being singletons. Sequencing was done on a sample of naive CD8+ T cells from blood, with Jurkat cell RNA spiked in. Specified subset: FACS-sorted CD8+CD4-CCR7+CD45RA+ naive T cells. All receptors derive from a human donor in good health. Some libraries in this study had Jurkat cell RNA spiked in.

Many counts were recorded for this clonotype. The chain employs TRBV5-1 and TRBJ2-3; TRBD1 is a possible D gene (6 bases). V dropped 6 bases and J dropped 0 bases, with 14 bases sitting between them. The germline V gene has CDR1 SGHRS and CDR2 YFSETQ. This CDR3 has 15 amino acids. CDR3 amino acids: CASITGTSSTDTQYF. For the CDR3, the DNA is TGCGCCAGCATAACCGGGACATCGAGCACAGATACGCAGTATTTT.

This clonotype was recorded many times. The chain combines TRBV28 with TRBJ2-3; 8 bases are a match to TRBD2. The CDR3 has 14 residues. V lost 4 bases, J lost 0 bases, and 0 bases stayed unmatched. CDR1 and CDR2 (germline): MDHEN, SYDVKM. The CDR3 sequence: CASSSSGSTDTQYF. CDR3 nucleotides: TGTGCCAGCAGTTCTAGCGGGAGCACAGATACGCAGTATTTT.

This clonotype was seen many times. The chain combines TRBV28 with TRBJ1-4, with no clear D. The CDR3 is made up of 15 amino acids. Trimming shortened V by 1 base and J by 3 bases, and 9 bases separated the two germline ends. The germline V gene has CDR1 MDHEN and CDR2 SYDVKM. The CDR3 sequence is CASSLYIQANEKLFF. The CDR3 nucleotides are TGTGCCAGCAGTTTATACATCCAGGCTAATGAAAAACTGTTTTTT. Based on the CDR3 plus reference TRBV28 and TRBJ1-4, the full variable domain is DVKVTQSSRYLVKRTGEKVFLECVQDMDHENMFWYRQDPGLGLRLIYFSYDVKMKEKGDIPEGYSVSREKKERFSLILESASTNQTSMYLCASSLYIQANEKLFFGSGTQLSVL.

This clonotype was seen many times. The chain combines TRBV10-3 with TRBJ2-4; a possible D gene is TRBD1 (5 bases). This CDR3 contains 15 residues. Germline V lookup: CDR1 ENHRY, CDR2 SYGVKD. V gave up 4 bases and J gave up 6 bases, with 16 bases separating them. Here the CDR3 DNA reads TGTGCCATCAGTGTGCGGACATCTAATAGAAACATTCAGTACTTC. Its protein product is CAISVRTSNRNIQYF.

The chain carries TRBV11-2 and TRBJ2-3; TRBD2 matches at 11 bases. The V gene end was trimmed by 4 bases and the J gene end by 4 bases; junction bases not matched to a gene: 7. CDR1 is SGHAT, CDR2 FQNNGV, per germline. The CDR3 sequence is 16 residues long. The CDR3 loop is CASSSLAGGIPDTQYF. The CDR3 DNA reads as TGTGCCAGCAGCTCTCTAGCGGGAGGAATCCCAGATACGCAGTATTTT.

The genes are TRBV6-2 or TRBV6-3 and TRBJ2-1; D is perhaps TRBD2 (5 bases). V dropped 1 base and J dropped 5 bases, with 9 bases sitting between them. CDR1 and CDR2 (germline): MNHEY, SVGEGT. The CDR3 loop spans 14 amino acids. Written as DNA, the CDR3 is TGTGCCAGCAGTTACTTCGGGGTTAACAATGAGCAGTTCTTC. The encoded protein is CASSYFGVNNEQFF.

This clonotype was counted at least ten times. V is TRBV4-1 and J is TRBJ1-1; possible D gene TRBD1, 6 bases. Germline V gene data show CDR1 as MGHRA and CDR2 as YSYEKL. This CDR3 contains 15 residues. V was clipped by 1 base and J by 3 bases, with 12 bases between them. The CDR3 bases are TGCGCCAGCAGCCAAGCACCGGGACACGACACTGAAGCTTTCTTT. It encodes CASSQAPGHDTEAFF.

The chain joins TRBV27 to TRBJ1-1; perhaps TRBD1 as D (5 bases). V lost 3 bases, J lost 4 bases, and 21 bases lay in between. Germline V gives CDR1 MNHEY, CDR2 SMNVEV (reference sequence). The CDR3 is made up of 17 amino acids. The CDR3 DNA follows: TGTGCCAGCAGTTTCCTGGGCCTCCAGGGTATTTCCACTGAAGCTTTCTTT. Protein product: CASSFLGLQGISTEAFF.

This clonotype was picked up a small number of times. This chain uses TRBV19 with TRBJ1-5; D is undetermined. The CDR3 consists of 16 residues. The V gene lost 5 bases and the J gene lost 0 bases, with 14 bases spanning the gap. Germline V gene lookup returns CDR1 LNHDA and CDR2 SQIVND (reference sequence). CDR3 amino acids: CASSLGGFYSNQPQHF. For the CDR3, the DNA is TGTGCCAGTAGTTTGGGAGGGTTCTATAGCAATCAGCCCCAGCATTTT.

With respect to this clonotype: One end of the junction is discordant with germline, which a read error may explain. This chain uses TRBV4-1 with TRBJ2-7; no clear D. There are 14 residues in the CDR3. CDR1 is MGHRA and CDR2 is YSYEKL in the germline V gene. CDR3 protein: CARSQDRATYEQYF. The CDR3 DNA is TGCGCCCGCAGCCAAGACCGAGCCACCTACGAGCAGTACTTC.

This clonotype was seen at least ten times. V gene TRBV20-1 combines with J gene TRBJ2-2, with 11 positions matching TRBD2. The CDR3 runs to 15 residues. Germline CDR1 DFQATT, CDR2 SNEGSKA (reference sequence). V dropped 5 bases and J dropped 7; count of bases not matched to a gene: 9. CDR3 nucleotide sequence: TGCAGTGCTGCTCACGGGACTAGCGGTAACGGGGAGCTGTTTTTT. Amino acid sequence: CSAAHGTSGNGELFF.

This clonotype was detected a few times. The genes are TRBV30 and TRBJ1-6, with D hard to call. Germline lookup yields CDR1 GTSNPN and CDR2 SVGIG (reference sequence). Trimming left V 3 bases short and J 10 bases short, with 16 bases between. The CDR3 is 14 residues long. CDR3: CAWSPTIDSSPLHF. CDR3 DNA sequence: TGTGCCTGGAGCCCCACGATCGATAGCTCACCCCTCCACTTT. The full variable domain, with the rest looked up from reference TRBV30 and TRBJ1-6, is SQTIHQWPATLVQPVGSPLSLECTVEGTSNPNLYWYRQAAGRGLQLLFYSVGIGQISSEVPQNLSASRPQDRQFILSSKKLLLSDSGFYLCAWSPTIDSSPLHFGNGTRLTVT.

This clonotype was seen repeatedly, ten times or more. The genes are TRBV3-1 and TRBJ2-7, with 10 bases fitting TRBD2. The length of the CDR3 is 19 residues. J was trimmed by 4 bases and V by 3 bases; bases with no gene match: 18. Looked up from germline, CDR1 is LGHDT and CDR2 is YNNKEL (reference sequence). Written as DNA, the CDR3 is TGTGCCAGCAGCCACCACGGGACAGGCGGACTAGCGGTTAGGTACGAGCAGTACTTC. Protein sequence: CASSHHGTGGLAVRYEQYF.